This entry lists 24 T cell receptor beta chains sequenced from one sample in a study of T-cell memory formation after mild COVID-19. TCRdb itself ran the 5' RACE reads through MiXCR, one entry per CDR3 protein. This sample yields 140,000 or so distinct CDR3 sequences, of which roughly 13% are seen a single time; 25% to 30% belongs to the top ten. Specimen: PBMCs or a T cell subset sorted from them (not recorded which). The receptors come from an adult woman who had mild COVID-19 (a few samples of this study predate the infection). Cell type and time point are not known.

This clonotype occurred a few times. The CDR3 protein is CSAIGNYEQYF. The CDR3 region has the DNA TGCAGTGCTATAGGAAACTACGAGCAGTACTTC. The chain joins TRBV20-1 to TRBJ2-7, with no clear D. The CDR3 spans 11 residues. Trimming pared 4 bases from V and 3 bases from J, leaving 7 bases between. Germline V gene lookup returns CDR1 DFQATT and CDR2 SNEGSKA (reference sequence).

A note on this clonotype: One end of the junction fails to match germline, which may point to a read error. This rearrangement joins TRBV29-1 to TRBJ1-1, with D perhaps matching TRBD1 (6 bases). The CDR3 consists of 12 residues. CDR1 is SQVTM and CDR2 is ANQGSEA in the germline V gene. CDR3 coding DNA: TGCAGCGCTGAAGGGGGGGACACTGAAGCTTTCTTT. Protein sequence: CSAEGGDTEAFF.

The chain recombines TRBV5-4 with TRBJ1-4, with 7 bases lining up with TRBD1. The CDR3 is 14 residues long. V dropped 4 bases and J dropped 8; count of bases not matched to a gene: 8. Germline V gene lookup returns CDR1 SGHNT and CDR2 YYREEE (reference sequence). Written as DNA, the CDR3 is TGTGCCAGCAGCCCCGGACAGGAGGGAGAAAAACTGTTTTTT. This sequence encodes CASSPGQEGEKLFF.

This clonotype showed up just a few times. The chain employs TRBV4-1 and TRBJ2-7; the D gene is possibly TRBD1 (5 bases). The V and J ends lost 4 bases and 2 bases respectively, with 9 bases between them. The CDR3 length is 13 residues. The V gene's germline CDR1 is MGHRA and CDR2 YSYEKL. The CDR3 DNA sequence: TGCGCCAGCAGCCGGGGCGGAGCCTACGAGCAGTACTTC. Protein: CASSRGGAYEQYF.

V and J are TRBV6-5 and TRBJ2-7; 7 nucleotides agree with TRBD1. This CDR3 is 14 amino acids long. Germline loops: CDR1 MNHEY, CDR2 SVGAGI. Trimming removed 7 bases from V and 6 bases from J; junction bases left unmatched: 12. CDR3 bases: TGTGCCAGCACCCCCTTTTTGACAGGGACCGAGCAGTACTTC. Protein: CASTPFLTGTEQYF.

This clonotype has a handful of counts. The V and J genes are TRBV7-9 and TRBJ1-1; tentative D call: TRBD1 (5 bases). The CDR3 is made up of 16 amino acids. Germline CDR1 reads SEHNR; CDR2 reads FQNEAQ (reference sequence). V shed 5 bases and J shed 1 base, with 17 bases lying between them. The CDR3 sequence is CASSHPRTQRNTEAFF. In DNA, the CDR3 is TGTGCCAGCAGCCACCCAAGGACACAACGGAACACTGAAGCTTTCTTT.

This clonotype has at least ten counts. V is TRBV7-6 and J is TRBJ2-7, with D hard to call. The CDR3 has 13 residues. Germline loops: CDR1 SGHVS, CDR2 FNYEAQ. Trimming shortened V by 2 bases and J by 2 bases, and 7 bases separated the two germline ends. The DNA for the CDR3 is TGTGCCAGCAGCTTAAACGAAGCCTACGAGCAGTACTTC. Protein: CASSLNEAYEQYF.

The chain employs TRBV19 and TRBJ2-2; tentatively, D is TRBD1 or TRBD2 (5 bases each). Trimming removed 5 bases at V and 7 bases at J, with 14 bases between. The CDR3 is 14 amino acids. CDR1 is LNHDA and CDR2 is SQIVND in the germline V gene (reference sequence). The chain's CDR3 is CASSVNWGNGELFF. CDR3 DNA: TGTGCCAGTAGTGTGAACTGGGGGAACGGGGAGCTGTTTTTT.

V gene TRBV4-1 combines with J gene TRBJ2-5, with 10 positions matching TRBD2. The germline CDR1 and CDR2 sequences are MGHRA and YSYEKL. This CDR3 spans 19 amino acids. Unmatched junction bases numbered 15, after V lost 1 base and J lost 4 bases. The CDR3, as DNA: TGCGCCAGCAGCCAAGTAAAAGCGGGGGGGCCGTCGGTGGGAGAGACCCAGTACTTC. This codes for CASSQVKAGGPSVGETQYF.

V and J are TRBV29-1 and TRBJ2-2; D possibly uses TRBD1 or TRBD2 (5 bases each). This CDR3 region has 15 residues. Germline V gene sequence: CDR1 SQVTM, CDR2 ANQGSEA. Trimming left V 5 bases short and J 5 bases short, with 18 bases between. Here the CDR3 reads CSVLGLGESTGELFF. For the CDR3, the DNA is TGCAGCGTTCTCGGGTTGGGGGAGTCGACCGGGGAGCTGTTTTTT.

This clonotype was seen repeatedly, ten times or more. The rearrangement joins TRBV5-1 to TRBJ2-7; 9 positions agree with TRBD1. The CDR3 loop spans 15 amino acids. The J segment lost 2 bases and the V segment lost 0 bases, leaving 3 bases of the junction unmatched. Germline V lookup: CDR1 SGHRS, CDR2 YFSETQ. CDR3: CASSLAGTGTYEQYF. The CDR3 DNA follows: TGCGCCAGCAGCTTGGCCGGGACAGGGACCTACGAGCAGTACTTC.

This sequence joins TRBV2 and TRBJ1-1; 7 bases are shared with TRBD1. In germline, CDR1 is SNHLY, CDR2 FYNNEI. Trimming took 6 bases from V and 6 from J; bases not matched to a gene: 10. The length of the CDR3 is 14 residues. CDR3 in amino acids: CASRRTGVEAEAFF. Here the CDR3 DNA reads TGTGCCAGCAGGAGAACAGGGGTGGAAGCTGAAGCTTTCTTT.

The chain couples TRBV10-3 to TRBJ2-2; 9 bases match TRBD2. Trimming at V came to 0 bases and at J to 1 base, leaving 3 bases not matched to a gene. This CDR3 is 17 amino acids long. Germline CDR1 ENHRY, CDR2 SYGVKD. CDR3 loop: CAISESSGGLNTGELFF. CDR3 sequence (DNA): TGTGCCATCAGTGAGTCTAGCGGGGGCTTGAACACCGGGGAGCTGTTTTTT.

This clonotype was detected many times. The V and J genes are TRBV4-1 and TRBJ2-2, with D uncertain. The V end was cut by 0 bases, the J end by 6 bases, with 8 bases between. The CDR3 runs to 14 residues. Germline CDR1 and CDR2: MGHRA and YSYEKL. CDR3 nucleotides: TGCGCCAGCAGCCAAGATCGTTCCGCCGGGGAGCTGTTTTTT. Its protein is CASSQDRSAGELFF.

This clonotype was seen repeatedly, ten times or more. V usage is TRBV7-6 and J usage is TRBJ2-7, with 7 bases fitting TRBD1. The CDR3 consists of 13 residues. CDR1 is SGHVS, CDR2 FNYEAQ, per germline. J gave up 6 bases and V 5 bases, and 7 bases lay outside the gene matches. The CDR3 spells CASSTSYRGEQYF. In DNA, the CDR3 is TGTGCCAGCAGCACCTCTTACAGGGGCGAGCAGTACTTC. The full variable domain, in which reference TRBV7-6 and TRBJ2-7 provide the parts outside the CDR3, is GAGVSQSPRYKVTKRGQDVALRCDPISGHVSLYWYRQALGQGPEFLTYFNYEAQQDKSGLPNDRFSAERPEGSISTLTIQRTEQRDSAMYRCASSTSYRGEQYFGPGTRLTVT.

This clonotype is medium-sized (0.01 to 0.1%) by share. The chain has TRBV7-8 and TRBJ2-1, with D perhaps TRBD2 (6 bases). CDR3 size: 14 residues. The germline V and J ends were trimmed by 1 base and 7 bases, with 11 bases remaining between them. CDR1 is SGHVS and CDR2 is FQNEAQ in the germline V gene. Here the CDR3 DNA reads TGTGCCAGCAGCTTAGGACTAGGTGGGAATGAGCAGTTCTTC. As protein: CASSLGLGGNEQFF.

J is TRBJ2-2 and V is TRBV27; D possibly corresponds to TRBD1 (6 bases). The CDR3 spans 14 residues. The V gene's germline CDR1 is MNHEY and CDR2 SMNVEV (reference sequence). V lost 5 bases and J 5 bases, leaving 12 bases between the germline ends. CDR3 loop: CASSHGTRTGELFF. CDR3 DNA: TGTGCCAGCAGTCACGGGACAAGGACCGGGGAGCTGTTTTTT.

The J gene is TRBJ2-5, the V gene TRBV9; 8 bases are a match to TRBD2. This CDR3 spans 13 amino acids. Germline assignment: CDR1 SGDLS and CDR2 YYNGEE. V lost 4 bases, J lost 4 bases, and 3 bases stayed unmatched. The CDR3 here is CASSRAGAETQYF. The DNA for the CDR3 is TGTGCCAGCAGCCGAGCGGGAGCAGAGACCCAGTACTTC.

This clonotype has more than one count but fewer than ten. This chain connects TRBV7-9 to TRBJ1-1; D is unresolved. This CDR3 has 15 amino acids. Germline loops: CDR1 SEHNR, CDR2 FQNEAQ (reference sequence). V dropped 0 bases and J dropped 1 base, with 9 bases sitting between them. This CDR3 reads CASSLATARNTEAFF. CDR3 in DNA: TGTGCCAGCAGCTTAGCGACGGCAAGGAACACTGAAGCTTTCTTT.

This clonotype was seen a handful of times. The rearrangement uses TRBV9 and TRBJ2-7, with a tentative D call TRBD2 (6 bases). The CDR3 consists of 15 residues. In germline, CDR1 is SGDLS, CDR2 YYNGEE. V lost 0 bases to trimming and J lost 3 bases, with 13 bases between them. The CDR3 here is CASSVEGSGDYEQYF. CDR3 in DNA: TGTGCCAGCAGCGTAGAAGGTAGCGGAGACTACGAGCAGTACTTC.

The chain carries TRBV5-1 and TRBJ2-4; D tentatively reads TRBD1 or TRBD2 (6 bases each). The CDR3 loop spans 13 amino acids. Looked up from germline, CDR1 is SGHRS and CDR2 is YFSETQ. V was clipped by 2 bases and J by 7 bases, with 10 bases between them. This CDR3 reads CASSFLGGNIQYF. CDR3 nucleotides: TGCGCCAGCAGCTTCCTGGGGGGCAACATTCAGTACTTC. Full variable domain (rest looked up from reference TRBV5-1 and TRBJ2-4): KAGVTQTPRYLIKTRGQQVTLSCSPISGHRSVSWYQQTPGQGLQFLFEYFSETQRNKGNFPGRFSGRQFSNSRSEMNVSTLELGDSALYLCASSFLGGNIQYFGAGTRLSVL.

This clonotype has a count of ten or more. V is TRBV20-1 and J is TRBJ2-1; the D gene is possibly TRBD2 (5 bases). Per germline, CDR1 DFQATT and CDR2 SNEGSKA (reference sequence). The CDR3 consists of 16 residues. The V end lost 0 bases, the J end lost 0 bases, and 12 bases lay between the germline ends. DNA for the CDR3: TGCAGTGCTAGAGATCTAAGCGGACCCTCCTACAATGAGCAGTTCTTC. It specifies CSARDLSGPSYNEQFF.

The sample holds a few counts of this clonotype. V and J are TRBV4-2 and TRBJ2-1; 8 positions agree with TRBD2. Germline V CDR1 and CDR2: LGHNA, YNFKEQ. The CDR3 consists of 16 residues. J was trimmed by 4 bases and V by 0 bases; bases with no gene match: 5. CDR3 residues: CASSQDRLAPYNEQFF. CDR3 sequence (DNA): TGTGCCAGCAGCCAAGATCGACTAGCGCCGTACAATGAGCAGTTCTTC.

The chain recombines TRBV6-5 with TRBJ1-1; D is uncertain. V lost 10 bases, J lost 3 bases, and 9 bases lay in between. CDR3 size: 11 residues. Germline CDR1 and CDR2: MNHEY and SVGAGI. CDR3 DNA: TGTGCCACCAATACGTACACTGAAGCTTTCTTT. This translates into CATNTYTEAFF.